This T cell receptor beta chain was recovered during a study of T cell repertoires in cytomegalovirus infection. This clonotype was counted only a few times. The antigen remains undetermined. The CDR3 totals 13 residues. V gave up 7 bases and J gave up 4 bases, with 8 bases separating them. CDR1 and CDR2 (germline): SEHNR, FQNEAQ (reference sequence). TCRdb passed the reads through MiXCR, listing each CDR3 protein once. The sample lists about 920,000 distinct CDR3 sequences, about a third occurring once. This rearrangement joins TRBV7-9 to TRBJ2-6; no reliable D call. The sequence came from a human donor in good health (CMV status not recorded). Some clones in this sample may be carry-over from other donors' samples. The input for sequencing was cultured CD8+ T cells from PBMCs, taken from culture after CMV antigen stimulation. The CDR3 here is CASTRVGANVLTF. In DNA, the CDR3 is TGTGCCAGCACCCGAGTAGGGGCCAACGTCCTGACTTTC.